These T cell receptor beta chains were read from a single sample in a study of blood T cell repertoires in COVID-19. The assay was immunoSEQ multiplex PCR, and TCRdb's table has in-frame clones only and misses some. Of about 220,000 clones detected, around 89% appear once; the ten largest clones hold roughly 2.5%. Sequencing was carried out using PBMCs or T cells enriched from blood (not recorded which). Receptors were obtained from a woman aged 30 to 39 who had recovered from COVID-19. Each CDR3 is given with its conserved first and last residue. Each record gives: clone size, V gene, J gene, D gene, CDR3 DNA, CDR3 protein. D genes are given only for firm matches. Part of the rows lack a size; the others show once, few, many or a class for expanded clones.

abundance: -
v_gene: TRBV15
j_gene: TRBJ1-5
d_gene: -
CDR3nt: TGTGCCACCAGCAGAGAGGGAGTTCATCAGCCCCAGCATTTT
CDR3aa: CATSREGVHQPQHF

abundance: -
v_gene: TRBV7-6
j_gene: TRBJ1-5
d_gene: -
CDR3nt: TGTGCCAGCAGCCCGAGAGGTCAGCCCCAGCATTTT
CDR3aa: CASSPRGQPQHF

abundance: -
v_gene: TRBV19
j_gene: TRBJ1-1
d_gene: TRBD1
CDR3nt: TGTGCCAGTATCAAGGACAGGGCCACTGAAGCTTTCTTT
CDR3aa: CASIKDRATEAFF

abundance: -
v_gene: TRBV18
j_gene: TRBJ2-3
d_gene: TRBD2
CDR3nt: TGTGCCAGCTCACCACGGGAATTCGGGGGACTAGCGAGGACAGATACGCAGTATTTT
CDR3aa: CASSPREFGGLARTDTQYF

abundance: -
v_gene: TRBV19
j_gene: TRBJ2-1
d_gene: -
CDR3nt: TGTGCCAGTAGCCGGGGGGCGTCCTTCAATGAGCAGTTCTTC
CDR3aa: CASSRGASFNEQFF

abundance: -
v_gene: TRBV10-3
j_gene: TRBJ2-5
d_gene: TRBD2
CDR3nt: TGTGCCATCACTAGCGGGGGTTTAGAGACCCAGTACTTC
CDR3aa: CAITSGGLETQYF

abundance: -
v_gene: TRBV29-1
j_gene: TRBJ2-3
d_gene: TRBD1
CDR3nt: TGCAGCGTGGCCGGGACAGGGTTAGATACGCAGTATTTT
CDR3aa: CSVAGTGLDTQYF

abundance: -
v_gene: TRBV7-2
j_gene: TRBJ1-1
d_gene: -
CDR3nt: TGTGCCAGCAGCTCCCTTAGGGGGGGCACTGAAGCTTTCTTT
CDR3aa: CASSSLRGGTEAFF

abundance: -
v_gene: TRBV5-1
j_gene: TRBJ2-7
d_gene: TRBD2
CDR3nt: TGCGCCAGCAGCTTAACTTATCCGCTTTGGGACTATTCCTACGAGCAGTACTTC
CDR3aa: CASSLTYPLWDYSYEQYF

abundance: -
v_gene: TRBV3-1/TRBV3-2
j_gene: TRBJ2-7
d_gene: -
CDR3nt: TGTGCCAGCAGCCAAAGGGGGACGGGCGCCTCCTACGAGCAGTACTTC
CDR3aa: CASSQRGTGASYEQYF

abundance: -
v_gene: TRBV12-3/TRBV12-4
j_gene: TRBJ1-1
d_gene: TRBD1
CDR3nt: TGTGCCAGCAGTTGGGGACAGACTACTGAAGCTTTCTTT
CDR3aa: CASSWGQTTEAFF

abundance: -
v_gene: TRBV4-1
j_gene: TRBJ2-7
d_gene: -
CDR3nt: TGCGCCAGCAGCCAAGGGGACATTCTAACCTACGAGCAGTACTTC
CDR3aa: CASSQGDILTYEQYF

abundance: -
v_gene: TRBV6-5
j_gene: TRBJ1-5
d_gene: -
CDR3nt: TGTGCCAGCAGTCCAGGTGGGCAGCCCCAGCATTTT
CDR3aa: CASSPGGQPQHF

abundance: -
v_gene: TRBV3-1/TRBV3-2
j_gene: TRBJ2-7
d_gene: TRBD2
CDR3nt: TGTGCCAGCAGTACTAGCGGGGGGGCCTACGAGCAGTACTTC
CDR3aa: CASSTSGGAYEQYF

abundance: -
v_gene: TRBV11-1
j_gene: TRBJ2-5
d_gene: TRBD1
CDR3nt: TGTGCCAGCAGCTTAATGGGACAGGTACAAGAGACCCAGTACTTC
CDR3aa: CASSLMGQVQETQYF

abundance: -
v_gene: TRBV4-2
j_gene: TRBJ1-5
d_gene: -
CDR3nt: TGTGCCAGCAGCCCTGACAGTAGCAATCAGCCCCAGCATTTT
CDR3aa: CASSPDSSNQPQHF

abundance: -
v_gene: TRBV3-1/TRBV3-2
j_gene: TRBJ1-1
d_gene: TRBD1
CDR3nt: TGTGCCAGCAGGCAGGACAGGGTGAACACTGAAGCTTTCTTT
CDR3aa: CASRQDRVNTEAFF

abundance: -
v_gene: TRBV5-5
j_gene: TRBJ1-2
d_gene: TRBD1
CDR3nt: TGTGCCAGCAGCATCCGGGACAGGGCATATGGCTACACCTTC
CDR3aa: CASSIRDRAYGYTF

abundance: -
v_gene: TRBV5-1
j_gene: TRBJ2-3
d_gene: -
CDR3nt: TGCGCCAGCTCTGATAGCGCCCGAGGCACAGATACGCAGTATTTT
CDR3aa: CASSDSARGTDTQYF

abundance: -
v_gene: TRBV5-1
j_gene: TRBJ2-2
d_gene: TRBD2
CDR3nt: TGCGCCAGCAGCTTGGTTCAGGGATATAGCGGGGCCGGGGAGCTGTTTTTT
CDR3aa: CASSLVQGYSGAGELFF

abundance: -
v_gene: TRBV10-2
j_gene: TRBJ1-1
d_gene: -
CDR3nt: TGCGCCAGCCGCTTGGGGGCGGGGAACACTGAAGCTTTCTTT
CDR3aa: CASRLGAGNTEAFF

abundance: few
v_gene: TRBV2
j_gene: TRBJ2-5
d_gene: TRBD1
CDR3nt: TGTGCCAGCAGTTGGACAGGGAGGGAGACCCAGTACTTC
CDR3aa: CASSWTGRETQYF

abundance: -
v_gene: TRBV6-5
j_gene: TRBJ1-1
d_gene: -
CDR3nt: TGTGCCAGCAGTTACTCTCCGTTGAACACTGAAGCTTTCTTT
CDR3aa: CASSYSPLNTEAFF

abundance: -
v_gene: TRBV5-8
j_gene: TRBJ1-2
d_gene: TRBD1
CDR3nt: TGTGCCAGCAGCAAGGACAGGGGAGGCTACACCTTC
CDR3aa: CASSKDRGGYTF

abundance: -
v_gene: TRBV7-3
j_gene: TRBJ2-5
d_gene: TRBD2
CDR3nt: TGTGCCAGCGGACTAGCGGGGGGAAGGGCAGAGACCCAGTACTTC
CDR3aa: CASGLAGGRAETQYF

abundance: -
v_gene: TRBV5-5
j_gene: TRBJ2-2
d_gene: -
CDR3nt: TGTGCCAGCAGCGTTGACAGGCCCGCGAACACCGGGGAGCTGTTTTTT
CDR3aa: CASSVDRPANTGELFF

abundance: -
v_gene: TRBV12-5
j_gene: TRBJ1-1
d_gene: -
CDR3nt: TGTGCTAGTGGAACAGGGCAGGCGGCCACTGAAGCTTTCTTT
CDR3aa: CASGTGQAATEAFF

abundance: -
v_gene: TRBV7-2
j_gene: TRBJ1-5
d_gene: TRBD1
CDR3nt: TGTGCCAGCAGCTTAGCCGGGACAGGGGCCGGTGGGGTTCAGCCCCAGCATTTT
CDR3aa: CASSLAGTGAGGVQPQHF